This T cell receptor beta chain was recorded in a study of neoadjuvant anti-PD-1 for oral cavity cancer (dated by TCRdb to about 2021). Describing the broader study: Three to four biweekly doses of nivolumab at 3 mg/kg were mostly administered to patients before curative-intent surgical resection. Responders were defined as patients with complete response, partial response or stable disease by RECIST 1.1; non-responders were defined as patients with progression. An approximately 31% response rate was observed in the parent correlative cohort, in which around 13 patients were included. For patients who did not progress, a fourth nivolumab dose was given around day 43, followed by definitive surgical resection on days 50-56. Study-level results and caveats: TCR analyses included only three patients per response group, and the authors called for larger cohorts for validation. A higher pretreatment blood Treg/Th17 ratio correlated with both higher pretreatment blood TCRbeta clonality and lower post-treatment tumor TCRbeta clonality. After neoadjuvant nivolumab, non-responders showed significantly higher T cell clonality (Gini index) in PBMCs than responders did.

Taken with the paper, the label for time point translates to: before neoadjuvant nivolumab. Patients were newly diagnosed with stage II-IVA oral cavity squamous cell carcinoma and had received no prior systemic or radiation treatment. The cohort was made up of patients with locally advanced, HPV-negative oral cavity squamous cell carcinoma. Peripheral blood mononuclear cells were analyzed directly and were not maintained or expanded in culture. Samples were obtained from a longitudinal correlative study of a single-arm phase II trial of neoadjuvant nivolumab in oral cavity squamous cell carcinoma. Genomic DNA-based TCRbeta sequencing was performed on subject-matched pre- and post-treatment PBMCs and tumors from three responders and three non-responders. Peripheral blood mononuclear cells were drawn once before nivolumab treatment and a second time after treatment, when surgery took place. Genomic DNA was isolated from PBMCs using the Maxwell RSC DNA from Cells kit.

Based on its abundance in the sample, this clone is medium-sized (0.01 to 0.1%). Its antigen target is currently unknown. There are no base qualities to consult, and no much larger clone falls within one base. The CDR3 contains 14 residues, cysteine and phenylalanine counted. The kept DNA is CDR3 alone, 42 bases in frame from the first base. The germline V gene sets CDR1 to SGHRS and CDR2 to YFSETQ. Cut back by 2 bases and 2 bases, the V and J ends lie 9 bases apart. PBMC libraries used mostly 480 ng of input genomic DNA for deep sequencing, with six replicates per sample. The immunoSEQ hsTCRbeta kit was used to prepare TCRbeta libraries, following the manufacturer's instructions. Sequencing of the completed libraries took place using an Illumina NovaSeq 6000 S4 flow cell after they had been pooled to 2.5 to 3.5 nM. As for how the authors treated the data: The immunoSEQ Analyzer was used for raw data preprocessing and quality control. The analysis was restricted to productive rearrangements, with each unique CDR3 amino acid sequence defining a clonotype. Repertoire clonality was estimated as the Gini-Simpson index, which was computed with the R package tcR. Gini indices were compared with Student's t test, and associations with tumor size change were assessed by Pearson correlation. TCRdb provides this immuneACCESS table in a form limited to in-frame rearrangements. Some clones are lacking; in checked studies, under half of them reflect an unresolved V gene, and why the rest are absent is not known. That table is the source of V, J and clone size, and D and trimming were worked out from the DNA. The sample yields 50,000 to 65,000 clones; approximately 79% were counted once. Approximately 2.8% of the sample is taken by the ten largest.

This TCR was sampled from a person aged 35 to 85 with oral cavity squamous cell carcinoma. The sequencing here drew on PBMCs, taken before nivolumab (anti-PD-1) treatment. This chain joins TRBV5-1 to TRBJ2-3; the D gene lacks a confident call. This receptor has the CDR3 CASSFDLPTDTQYF. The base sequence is TGCGCCAGCAGCTTCGACTTGCCCACAGATACGCAGTATTTT.